This paragraph reports one T cell receptor beta chain. This clonotype was seen a handful of times. Its antigen is still unknown. Base qualities are not recorded, but no much larger clone differs from it by a single base. The sample's time point label is to be understood as: newly diagnosed GD, antithyroid drugs for less than 3 months. RNA was extracted from PBMCs in TRIzol for both TCR sequencing and RNA sequencing. The diagnosis of Graves' disease was made according to American Thyroid Association guidelines. Patients were recruited from an endocrinology department in Xi'an, China. From each patient, about 8.9 milliliters of peripheral blood was collected into an EDTA anticoagulant tube. Ficoll Paque Plus density gradient separation was used to isolate PBMCs, and no further T cell sorting was done. An Agilent 2100 Bioanalyzer and agarose gel were used to check RNA quality, and a NanoDrop 2000 was used to measure RNA concentration.

The sample belongs to a study of regulatory T cells in long-lasting Graves disease (dated by TCRdb to the early 2020s). Broadly, across the study: Newly diagnosed Graves' disease patients had taken antithyroid drugs for less than 3 months. Patients with persistent Graves' disease were compared with patients with newly diagnosed Graves' disease using TCR sequencing and RNA sequencing of peripheral blood. A total of about 33 samples underwent TCR sequencing: around 13 from persistent and about 20 from newly diagnosed Graves' disease patients. The study was conducted in China and was registered as a clinical trial. The paper as a whole reports these results and caveats: Persistent disease showed preferential use of TRBV28, TRBJ1-2 and TRBJ2-5, whereas newly diagnosed disease favored TRBV20-1 and TRBJ2-1. Only the TCR beta chain was sequenced and analyzed. The authors acknowledged the small sample size as a limitation that may reduce accuracy. Because the primary lesion, thyroid tissue, could not be accessed, the study looked at peripheral blood alone. More public clonotypes were shared among persistent patients (under 3,000) than among newly diagnosed patients (under 1,000). Lower TCR Shannon entropy and fewer highly expanded clones were observed in persistent Graves' disease patients than in newly diagnosed patients, which suggested clonal expansion.

The protocol used for the library was multiplex PCR. The sample was run on an Illumina HiSeq 4000. CDR3 regions were amplified by Arm-PCR with iRepertoire HTBI primers to construct TCR beta libraries. Before sequencing, the PCR products underwent gel purification. The published analysis was carried out like this. A total of 60 to 80 TRBV and 14 TRBJ segments were identified across samples and were used for gene usage analysis of CDR3 amino acid clonotypes. COPE and FqMerger were used to merge filtered high-quality paired reads into contigs. BLAST was used to align contigs to the IMGT TRBV, TRBD and TRBJ reference genes, and CDR3 was defined following IMGT. Any clonotype with a frequency above 0.1% was classified as a highly expanded clone. Shannon entropy was used to measure repertoire diversity, and the Gini coefficient was used to measure V-J evenness. A clonotype was considered public if more than one individual shared it. The public reads were reprocessed in TCRdb via fastp at Q25 and MiXCR, keeping in-frame beta chains. Every CDR3 protein is listed once, alongside the most common genes and DNA of its rows. The V and J calls reflect TCRdb's pipeline rather than the authors' work. Counted in this sample were more than 300,000 distinct CDR3 sequences; 12% of them appeared once. Under 20% of the sample rests with the top ten.

Taken from the germline V gene, the CDR1 and CDR2 loops are MNHEY and SVGAGI. Trimming costs V 2 bases and J 4 bases, and their ends lie 5 bases apart. Including cysteine and phenylalanine, the CDR3 has 13 amino acids. The read is trimmed to its CDR3 DNA, 39 bases read in frame from base 1. These data also featured in a second study, about T cells in Graves' hyperthyroidism and ophthalmopathy. The second investigation adds: Stable Graves' hyperthyroidism was defined as the absence of progression to ophthalmopathy over 18 months of follow-up. Hyperthyroidism patients were newly diagnosed, with disease duration under 2 months, and aged 18 to 65 years. Exclusion was applied to patients with uncontrolled infections, other autoimmune diseases, pregnancy or lactation. Diagnoses were established on the basis of clinical symptoms, serum thyroxine and TRAb, thyroid ultrasound, and orbital computed tomography. For the first round of RT-PCR on the TCR CDR3, the HTBI primer set was used together with the Qiagen OneStep RT-PCR kit. Most expanded thyroid clonotypes (frequency above 0.001) were also detected in blood, suggesting blood repertoires may reflect thyroid immune responses. In cross-validation, a model built on a 13 V-J signature told ophthalmopathy apart from stable hyperthyroidism with under 90% sensitivity and approximately 81% specificity, and in testing the same model reached 80%/75%. In validation, the model predicted progression to ophthalmopathy a median of around six months before onset, with roughly 71% sensitivity and around 76% specificity. A discovery cohort of about 100 patients, fewer than 50 with Graves' ophthalmopathy and 55 to 60 with stable Graves' hyperthyroidism, was used to find distinguishing TCR V-J signatures. Prospective prediction of ophthalmopathy was tested in an independent validation cohort of under 20 hyperthyroidism patients and 15 to 17 patients who later progressed to ophthalmopathy. The approximately 90 discovery patients were randomly split 7:3 into training and test sets. In about six Graves' hyperthyroidism patients, the study also compared T-cell repertoires from thyroid tissue with T-cell repertoires from blood. Following sampling, methimazole starting at 30 mg daily was given to hyperthyroidism patients, and high-dose intravenous methylprednisolone was given to ophthalmopathy patients. Libraries were constructed in a second round of multiplex PCR, after which size selection and purification were carried out. The libraries were sequenced on an Illumina HiSeq2000 using paired-end 100 bp reads. Raw data were processed with SOAPnuke, discarding reads with adapters, uncalled bases, mean Phred below 15, or no exact constant-primer or identifier match. COPE v1.2.5 was used to merge the high-quality paired reads, and each unique nucleotide sequence was defined as a clonotype. MiTCR v1.1 was used to align the clonotypes against IMGT TRBV, TRBD and TRBJ reference segments. Analysis was restricted to V-J combinations with a frequency above 0.0001, which covered approximately 99% of repertoires. The TCS score was defined as F50 (clonal expansion) divided by E x V (chaos), with BLOSUM62-based TCRdist calculated between CDR3 peptides within each V-J. Welch's t-statistics and random forest reduced approximately 520 V-J features to roughly 13, which were used in a naive Bayes classifier (R e1071). Sample size was not statistically predetermined, and investigators were not blinded to group allocation. TCR Vbeta CDR3 sequencing of 120 to 150 peripheral blood samples (more than 40 ophthalmopathy, 75 to 85 hyperthyroidism and some 17 progressor patients) is reported in the paper.

This sequence uses TRBV6-5 and TRBJ1-4, with the D gene uncertain. The receptor was isolated from a woman in her late teens or twenties with Graves disease. Donor details come from another sample of the same person, matched by shared clones. The input for sequencing was peripheral blood mononuclear cells (PBMCs), taken at new diagnosis, from a patient treated with antithyroid drugs. The CDR3 in this case is CASSYGVNEKLFF. The sequence in DNA is TGTGCCAGCAGTTACGGGGTTAATGAAAAACTGTTTTTT.